A single T cell receptor (beta chain) is shown here with its context. Its antigen is not known. This sample was included in a study of lymphopenia after photon versus proton radiotherapy. Notes on the study in general: Survival link was tested only in deceased patients; proton benefit remains a possibility.

Germline CDR1 MNHEY, CDR2 SVGAGI. The CDR3 has 15 residues. After removal of 0 bases from V and 0 bases from J, the junction contained 2 bases not matched to a gene. Here immunoSEQ multiplex PCR was the method, and the copy in TCRdb shows in-frame clones only, minus some. The sample contains 53,000 or so clones, around 82% of which appear only once. The V gene is TRBV6-5, the J gene TRBJ2-7, with 7 bases identical to TRBD2. The sequencing here drew on peripheral blood, taken from a patient treated with photon-based radiotherapy. This TCR was sampled from a man between 50 and 59 years old with gastric cancer. DNA of the CDR3: TGTGCCAGCAGTTACTCGGGGGGGGTCTCCTACGAGCAGTACTTC. This gives the protein CASSYSGGVSYEQYF.